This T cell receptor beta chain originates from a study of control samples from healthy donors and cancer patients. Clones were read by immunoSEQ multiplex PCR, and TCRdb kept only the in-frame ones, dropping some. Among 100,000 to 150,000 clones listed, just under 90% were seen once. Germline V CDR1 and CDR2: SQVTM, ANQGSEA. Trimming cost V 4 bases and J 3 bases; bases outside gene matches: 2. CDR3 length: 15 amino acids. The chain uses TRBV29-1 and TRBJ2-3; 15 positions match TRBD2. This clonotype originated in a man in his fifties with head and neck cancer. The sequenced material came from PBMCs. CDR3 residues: CSVGGTSGRTDTQYF. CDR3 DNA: TGCAGCGTTGGAGGGACTAGCGGGAGGACAGATACGCAGTATTTT.